The T cell receptor (beta chain) under discussion was sequenced for a study of cytomegalovirus exposure and HLA in healthy donors. Study background: Approximately 80 million unique TCRs from HLA-typed donors were held in an early data release.

On this clone itself: Its antigen is unknown.

The PCR used 60 Vbeta and 13 Jbeta primers. TCRdb's table, derived via immunoSEQ multiplex PCR, lists solely in-frame clones and lacks some. The sample gives 150,000 to 200,000 clones, 60% to 80% of which show up once; approximately 6% is in the top ten. Regarding the study as a whole: TCR association rates varied by HLA locus in a later analysis, with DRB1 highest and HLA-C lowest.

Germline V CDR1 and CDR2: SGHRS, YFSETQ. V lost 0 bases to trimming and J lost 6 bases, with 10 bases between them. The CDR3 covers 13 residues. The TCR was taken from a man aged 35-49 years in good health and CMV-seropositive. The chain is built from TRBV5-1 and TRBJ2-7; maybe TRBD1 (6 bases). What was sequenced was PBMCs. CDR3 nucleotide sequence: TGCGCCAGCAGCTTGGCCCTAGGGGGCGAGCAGTACTTC. The encoded protein is CASSLALGGEQYF.